This T cell receptor (beta chain) was captured in a study of T cell repertoires in ileal Crohn's disease. Study-level background: Postoperative therapy was given to about half: around 12 thiopurines, around 20 anti-TNF agents.

Clones were read by immunoSEQ multiplex PCR, and TCRdb kept only the in-frame ones, dropping some. The sample contains around 16,000 clones, about 60% of which appear only once. There are 18 residues in the CDR3. Trimming at V came to 0 bases and at J to 2 bases, leaving 12 bases not matched to a gene. Per the germline V gene, CDR1 is KGHSH and CDR2 is LQKENI. The sequencing input was ileal tissue. The sequence was obtained from an adult with Crohn's disease. The chain links TRBV18 to TRBJ2-7, with TRBD2 matching 8 bases. The CDR3 DNA reads TGTGCCAGCTCACCACCCCACGGGGGAAGCGGGGGCACCTACGAGCAGTACTTC. This encodes CASSPPHGGSGGTYEQYF. Looking up the rest from reference TRBV18 and TRBJ2-7 gives the full variable domain: NAGVMQNPRHLVRRRGQEARLRCSPMKGHSHVYWYRQLPEEGLKFMVYLQKENIIDESGMPKERFSAEFPKEGPSILRIQQVVRGDSAAYFCASSPPHGGSGGTYEQYFGPGTRLTVT.